The 25 T cell receptor beta chains given below trace back to one sample, sequenced in a study of T cell responses to AZD1222 COVID-19 vaccine. Generated by immunoSEQ multiplex PCR, the TCRdb table keeps only in-frame clones and is missing some. The repertoire holds 110,000 or so clones, with around 90% as singletons. The sequencing here drew on peripheral blood, taken on day 0 of AZD1222 vaccination. The receptors were sampled from an adult in good health.

This chain joins TRBV2 and TRBJ1-4, with D possibly being TRBD1 (6 bases). Germline loops: CDR1 SNHLY, CDR2 FYNNEI. The V and J ends lost 6 bases and 4 bases respectively, with 12 bases between them. CDR3 length equals 14 residues. The CDR3 loop reads CASSYGTSNEKLFF. The CDR3 DNA follows: TGTGCCAGCAGCTACGGGACAAGTAATGAAAAACTGTTTTTT.

This chain uses TRBV5-1 with TRBJ2-1, with 12 bases identical to TRBD1. CDR1 is SGHRS and CDR2 is YFSETQ in the germline V gene. The CDR3 length is 16 residues. V lost 0 bases, J lost 9 bases, and 7 bases stayed unmatched. The CDR3 sequence is CASSLAPGQGAGEQFF. The CDR3 DNA is TGCGCCAGCAGCTTGGCGCCGGGACAGGGGGCGGGTGAGCAGTTCTTC. The variable domain in full, with the rest retrieved from reference TRBV5-1 and TRBJ2-1, is KAGVTQTPRYLIKTRGQQVTLSCSPISGHRSVSWYQQTPGQGLQFLFEYFSETQRNKGNFPGRFSGRQFSNSRSEMNVSTLELGDSALYLCASSLAPGQGAGEQFFGPGTRLTVL.

This chain links TRBV30 with TRBJ1-2; possibly TRBD1 for D (5 bases). The germline gives CDR1 GTSNPN, CDR2 SVGIG (reference sequence). Trimming shortened V by 4 bases and J by 4 bases, and 22 bases separated the two germline ends. This CDR3 has 16 amino acids. The CDR3 bases are TGTGCCTGGAAAAGACCTCAGGCAGGGCGGTTCTATGGCTACACCTTC. Translated: CAWKRPQAGRFYGYTF.

V gene TRBV5-4 combines with J gene TRBJ1-3, with 7 bases identical to TRBD1. The CDR3 covers 15 residues. The V and J ends lost 2 bases and 7 bases, in that order; junction bases with no gene match: 9. Germline CDR1 and CDR2: SGHNT and YYREEE (reference sequence). CDR3 DNA: TGTGCCAGCAGCTTTGCAGGGGGAAGTAGGAACACCATATATTTT. Protein sequence: CASSFAGGSRNTIYF. Looking up the rest from reference TRBV5-4 and TRBJ1-3 gives the full variable domain: ETGVTQSPTHLIKTRGQQVTLRCSSQSGHNTVSWYQQALGQGPQFIFQYYREEENGRGNFPPRFSGLQFPNYSSELNVNALELDDSALYLCASSFAGGSRNTIYFGEGSWLTVV.

The chain links TRBV18 to TRBJ2-7; 7 positions match TRBD1. Unmatched junction bases numbered 0, after V lost 3 bases and J lost 1 base. From germline, CDR1 is KGHSH and CDR2 LQKENI. This CDR3 contains 13 residues. The CDR3 region is CASSPDRSYEQYF. The CDR3 DNA follows: TGTGCCAGCTCACCGGACAGGTCCTACGAGCAGTACTTC. Complete variable domain (other parts from reference TRBV18 and TRBJ2-7): NAGVMQNPRHLVRRRGQEARLRCSPMKGHSHVYWYRQLPEEGLKFMVYLQKENIIDESGMPKERFSAEFPKEGPSILRIQQVVRGDSAAYFCASSPDRSYEQYFGPGTRLTVT.

The CDR3 loop is CASSLFTSYNEQFF. CDR3 DNA sequence: TGTGCCAGCAGTTTATTTACCTCCTACAATGAGCAGTTCTTC. This chain links TRBV28 with TRBJ2-1; D gene ambiguous. Per the germline V gene, CDR1 is MDHEN and CDR2 is SYDVKM. V lost 1 base and J lost 0, with 4 bases in between. This CDR3 contains 14 residues. Variable domain in full (rest from reference TRBV28 and TRBJ2-1): DVKVTQSSRYLVKRTGEKVFLECVQDMDHENMFWYRQDPGLGLRLIYFSYDVKMKEKGDIPEGYSVSREKKERFSLILESASTNQTSMYLCASSLFTSYNEQFFGPGTRLTVL.

The chain couples TRBV28 to TRBJ2-5, with unresolved D. V was trimmed by 0 bases and J by 5 bases, leaving 13 bases between them. Germline loops: CDR1 MDHEN, CDR2 SYDVKM. The CDR3 sequence is 15 residues long. The CDR3 coding sequence is TGTGCCAGCAGTTTATGGGACGGCCTCAGGGAGACCCAGTACTTC. Amino acids: CASSLWDGLRETQYF.

This rearrangement joins TRBV7-3 to TRBJ1-1; D is uncertain. The germline V and J ends were trimmed by 3 bases and 4 bases, with 9 bases remaining between them. Germline V gene lookup returns CDR1 SGHTA and CDR2 FQGTGA. The CDR3 extends over 13 amino acids. CDR3 in amino acids: CASSLVDGTEAFF. The CDR3 coding sequence is TGTGCCAGCAGCTTGGTCGACGGCACTGAAGCTTTCTTT.

The V call is TRBV18, the J call TRBJ2-7; unclear D gene. The V gene lost 2 bases and the J gene lost 4 bases, with 15 bases spanning the gap. The germline V gene has CDR1 KGHSH and CDR2 LQKENI. This CDR3 has 15 amino acids. CDR3 nucleotides: TGTGCCAGCTCACCAGACCAGGCAGTTTCTTACGAGCAGTACTTC. It translates to CASSPDQAVSYEQYF.

V is TRBV7-9 and J is TRBJ2-3, with TRBD1 identical over 7 bases. Germline trimming cut 6 bases from V and 1 base from J; bases unmatched to any gene: 1. Per germline, CDR1 SEHNR and CDR2 FQNEAQ (reference sequence). The CDR3 sequence is 13 residues long. CDR3 nucleotides: TGTGCCAGCAGGGGGACAGGCACAGATACGCAGTATTTT. Translation gives CASRGTGTDTQYF.

V gene TRBV5-1 combines with J gene TRBJ2-1, with 7 nucleotides matching TRBD2. V was clipped by 4 bases and J by 7 bases; unmatched bases: 14. The CDR3 is 16 amino acids. Germline CDR1 reads SGHRS; CDR2 reads YFSETQ. In nucleotides, the CDR3 is TGCGCCAGCAGCCGTCTAGCGGCCCCGGGGCGGAATGAGCAGTTCTTC. Encoded protein: CASSRLAAPGRNEQFF.

The V gene is TRBV6-5, the J gene TRBJ1-2; D not resolved. Trimming removed 9 bases from V and 6 bases from J, with 14 bases in between. This CDR3 spans 12 amino acids. Germline CDR1 MNHEY, CDR2 SVGAGI. CDR3 sequence (DNA): TGTGCCAGTTTAAGACCGGCAGATGGCTACACCTTC. Its translation is CASLRPADGYTF.

The rearrangement uses TRBV2 and TRBJ2-2, with 7 bases fitting TRBD2. After removal of 4 bases from V and 2 bases from J, the junction contained 7 bases not matched to a gene. This CDR3 comprises 16 residues. Germline-derived CDR1 and CDR2 are SNHLY and FYNNEI. In nucleotides, the CDR3 is TGTGCCAGCAGTGTAAAAGGGAGGGCAAACACCGGGGAGCTGTTTTTT. It encodes CASSVKGRANTGELFF.

This clone was observed once. The chain couples TRBV6-5 to TRBJ2-7; D gene ambiguous. The CDR3 consists of 14 residues. V lost 4 bases and J 3 bases, leaving 13 bases between the germline ends. CDR1 and CDR2 (germline): MNHEY, SVGAGI. CDR3 coding DNA: TGTGCCAGCAGTTTGACTGAACAGTTCTACGAGCAGTACTTC. Protein product: CASSLTEQFYEQYF.

The chain links TRBV7-8 to TRBJ1-1; D is possibly TRBD1 (6 bases). The CDR3 runs 15 residues. Germline assignment: CDR1 SGHVS and CDR2 FQNEAQ. V lost 2 bases and J 6 bases, leaving 16 bases between the germline ends. CDR3 DNA: TGTGCCAGCAGCTTATTTACCCAGGGGTTGCCTGAAGCTTTCTTT. This translates into CASSLFTQGLPEAFF.

The V gene is TRBV10-1, the J gene TRBJ2-5; maybe TRBD1 (6 bases). The CDR3 consists of 13 residues. Germline values: CDR1 WNHNN, CDR2 SYGVQD (reference sequence). The ends were cut back, 11 bases at V and 5 bases at J, with 18 bases in the middle. The CDR3 DNA is TGCGCCTCCCAACAGGGTCTAGATGAGACCCAGTACTTC. It translates to CASQQGLDETQYF.

In its sample, this clone was seen a few times. The chain carries TRBV5-1 and TRBJ1-1; D possibly corresponds to TRBD1 (6 bases). The V gene's germline CDR1 is SGHRS and CDR2 YFSETQ. V lost 4 bases to trimming and J lost 11 bases, with 15 bases between them. The CDR3 has 12 residues. CDR3 nucleotides: TGCGCCAGCAGCCCGGGGGGGGCTCACGCTTTCTTT. This gives the protein CASSPGGAHAFF.

The chain employs TRBV5-1 and TRBJ1-4, with TRBD1 identical over 8 bases. Looked up from germline, CDR1 is SGHRS and CDR2 is YFSETQ. The J segment lost 7 bases and the V segment lost 1 base, leaving 6 bases of the junction unmatched. The CDR3 has 15 residues. This chain's CDR3 is CASSLSGQGSEKLFF. As DNA, the CDR3 is TGCGCCAGCAGCTTGAGTGGACAGGGAAGTGAAAAACTGTTTTTT.

The V gene is TRBV9, the J gene TRBJ1-6; TRBD1 is a possible D gene (6 bases). The CDR3 extends over 16 amino acids. Deletions cut 7 bases from V and 0 bases from J, with 14 bases between. Looked up from germline, CDR1 is SGDLS and CDR2 is YYNGEE. The CDR3 DNA is TGTGCCAGCGGGGGGGACACCAGCTCCTATAATTCACCCCTCCACTTT. Translating it yields CASGGDTSSYNSPLHF.

V gene TRBV12-3 or TRBV12-4 combines with J gene TRBJ2-5; unclear D gene. V was pared by 3 bases and J by 5 bases, with 4 bases between. The CDR3 totals 11 residues. The CDR3 spells CASSFTETQYF. The CDR3 region has the DNA TGTGCCAGCAGTTTTACGGAGACCCAGTACTTC.

V gene TRBV9 combines with J gene TRBJ2-7; D call uncertain. The CDR3 totals 14 residues. In germline, CDR1 is SGDLS, CDR2 YYNGEE. Trimming left V 0 bases short and J 3 bases short, with 10 bases between. CDR3 in DNA: TGTGCCAGCAGCGTAGATGGCAGCAACTACGAGCAGTACTTC. Its protein product is CASSVDGSNYEQYF.

The chain is built from TRBV5-8 and TRBJ1-4, with no clear D. Germline CDR1 reads SGHTS; CDR2 reads YDEGEE. The CDR3 consists of 16 residues. Trimming took off 2 bases at V and 8 bases at J, with 19 bases between the two ends. CDR3 nucleotides: TGTGCCAGCAGCTTCGGCGGATCGGGGTTCAGAGAAAAACTGTTTTTT. Protein: CASSFGGSGFREKLFF.

The chain has TRBV5-8 and TRBJ2-7; D is unclear. The V gene's germline CDR1 is SGHTS and CDR2 YDEGEE. The V and J ends lost 0 bases and 4 bases respectively, with 11 bases between them. The CDR3 length is 14 residues. The CDR3 loop reads CASSLEAGRYEQYF. The CDR3 DNA reads TGTGCCAGCAGCTTGGAAGCCGGAAGGTACGAGCAGTACTTC.

V usage is TRBV14 and J usage is TRBJ2-3; 7 bases line up with TRBD2. Germline assignment: CDR1 SGHDN and CDR2 FVKESK. The V segment lost 3 bases and the J segment 6 bases; nucleotides outside the gene matches: 6. The length of the CDR3 is 14 residues. The CDR3 loop reads CASSHLGGEDTQYF. CDR3 coding DNA: TGTGCCAGCAGCCACTTGGGAGGGGAGGATACGCAGTATTTT.

This chain connects TRBV5-8 to TRBJ1-1; perhaps TRBD1 as D (6 bases). The germline gives CDR1 SGHTS, CDR2 YDEGEE. The CDR3 sequence is 17 residues long. V lost 1 base, J lost 1 base, and 17 bases lay in between. Here the CDR3 DNA reads TGTGCCAGCAGCTTGAGAATCTTTCAGGGGACGAACACTGAAGCTTTCTTT. Protein: CASSLRIFQGTNTEAFF.